Given below is one T cell receptor beta chain in context. The CDR3 is 13 residues long. Germline V lookup: CDR1 SEHNR, CDR2 FQNEAQ (reference sequence). The donors, all healthy, were Caucasians living in Russia, aged roughly 6 to 100. The sample comes from a study of blood T cells in healthy people across ages. Combining a sample-barcoded 5' primer with a J-beta primer mix, a second PCR ran for about 6 to 11 cycles. One entry per CDR3 protein, called by TCRdb with MiXCR from the 5' RACE reads. Seen here are about 800,000 distinct CDR3 sequences, around 25% observed once, and the top ten hold 3% to 4.5%. The same data also went into a second study, on T cells of mothers and their children. In that study: The study found thymic selection shapes TCR recombination output similarly in related and unrelated pairs.

The origin of this receptor is a boy aged 5-17 years in good health. The rearrangement joins TRBV7-9 to TRBJ2-1, with D unresolved. The J call may be wrong; the DNA end is better matched by TRBJ2-5. The specimen was blood. CDR3 DNA: TGTGCCAGCAGCCAAGTGGTGGCGGAGACCCAGTACTTC. Encoded protein: CASSQVVAETQYF.